This T cell receptor (beta chain) is from a study of cytomegalovirus exposure and HLA in healthy donors. Both 60 Vbeta primers and 13 Jbeta primers went into the PCR. The assay was immunoSEQ multiplex PCR, and TCRdb's table has in-frame clones only and misses some. The sample includes 150,000 or so clones, 60% to 85% of them seen just once. Study outcomes and limitations: Within an earlier analysis, most TCR beta V segments proved productive either about 87% or about 30% of the time. TRBV6-2, TRBV6-3 and some other V segments were unresolvable in 87-base-pair reads. Among TCR sequences, most were rare, though some public TCRs appeared in many donors. Solely CMV serostatus was available to characterize immune exposure.

Worth noting for this clone: Antigen: not known.

Trimming removed 2 bases from V and 0 bases from J, with 11 bases in between. This CDR3 comprises 15 residues. CDR1 and CDR2 (germline): SGHKS, YYEKEE (reference sequence). Source material: PBMCs. The J gene is TRBJ2-5, the V gene TRBV5-5; a possible D gene is TRBD1 (6 bases). This TCR was sampled from a woman in her 40s in good health and CMV-seronegative. CDR3: CASSLRTGYQETQYF. CDR3 coding DNA: TGTGCCAGCAGCTTACGAACAGGGTACCAAGAGACCCAGTACTTC.